This T cell receptor beta chain was documented in a study of human T cells and chemical hapten exposure. In this sample, this clonotype turned up a few times. The time point is: patch test 2, 6 weeks after DPC sensitization. Treatment reported: therapeutic diphenylcyclopropenone sensitization with weekly scalp DPC. In the original workflow: There were a median of approximately 100,000 TCRs per sample, with a range from roughly 20,000 to 700,000. TCRdb called the RACE reads again in MiXCR, with one record for every CDR3 protein. In this record, the V and J calls reflect TCRdb's handling and not the investigators' own analysis. The sample includes approximately 120,000 distinct CDR3 sequences, 9% to 9.5% seen only once; the top ten take approximately 3%. Germline V CDR1 and CDR2: DFQATT, SNEGSKA (reference sequence). This CDR3 contains 15 residues. Trimming removed 3 bases at V and 0 bases at J, with 13 bases between.

The sample here was whole blood, taken in connection with sensitization to the hapten diphenylcyclopropenone (DPC). This sequence was found in a woman aged 40 to 49 with alopecia areata. Some clones in this sample may be carry-over from other donors' samples. The rearrangement uses TRBV20-1 and TRBJ2-3, with a possible D match to TRBD2 (5 bases). The DNA of the CDR3 is TGCAGTGCTAGTAGCCCCCGGGGTAGCACAGATACGCAGTATTTT. Protein sequence: CSASSPRGSTDTQYF.